This entry concerns a single T cell receptor beta chain. Patients were aged 18 to 65, had disease duration under 2 months, and had newly diagnosed hyperthyroidism. Uncontrolled infections, other autoimmune diseases, pregnancy or lactation led to exclusion of patients. PBMCs were collected from an approximately 9.4 ml volume of fresh peripheral blood. Using RNA transcripts as the source, TCR beta CDR3 regions were amplified. The HTBI primer set was used in a first-round RT-PCR of the TCR CDR3. TCRdb re-called the multiplex PCR reads with MiXCR, one entry per CDR3 protein. The sample yields 300,000 to 450,000 distinct CDR3 sequences, around 13% seen once. These data belong to a study of T cells in Graves' hyperthyroidism and ophthalmopathy. The sequenced sample consisted of blood. The TCR originated in a woman aged 60 to 75 with Graves' hyperthyroidism.

CDR3: CASSQGHGGTEAFF. CDR3 sequence (DNA): TGTGCCAGCAGCCAAGGACACGGGGGCACTGAAGCTTTCTTT. This rearrangement joins TRBV3-1 to TRBJ1-1; D may be TRBD1 (5 bases). Germline CDR1 LGHDT, CDR2 YNNKEL (reference sequence). This CDR3 is 14 amino acids long. Trimming shortened V by 1 base and J by 4 bases, and 10 bases separated the two germline ends.